Detailed here is one T cell receptor beta chain. Its antigen remains undetermined. No base qualities exist here, and no much larger clone lies one base off it. Library method: the immunoSEQ multiplex PCR assay. Alongside multiparametric flow cytometry, deep sequencing of rearranged TCR beta loci was used to profile the T cell repertoires. TCRdb's version of the immuneACCESS table is confined to in-frame rearrangements and falls short of the full clone set. An unresolved V gene accounts for under half of the shortfall where checked; the remainder is of unknown origin. The sample profile shows 45,000 to 65,000 clones; more than 85% of them were found once. Clones ranked in the top ten supply around 17% of the sample. These data come from a study of lymphopenia after photon versus proton radiotherapy (dated by TCRdb to the late 2010s). Context from the whole study: In patients with gastrointestinal tumors who developed high-grade lymphopenia, the study compared the immunological effects of photon radiation therapy with those of proton radiation therapy. The 20 or so patients in the cohort had gastrointestinal tumors, were treated with either photon or proton therapy, and subsequently developed lymphopenia. The study aimed to characterize how the two radiation modalities differ in their impact on the immune system.

The germline V gene supplies CDR1 MDHEN and CDR2 SYDVKM. The CDR3 covers 15 residues, taking in both the cysteine and the phenylalanine. Only CDR3 DNA remains: 45 bases, in frame from the first base. V sheds 3 bases and J sheds 2 bases, leaving 11 bases between their ends. Study-wide findings and limitations: Relative stability during treatment was observed in proton-treated patients, whereas loss of naive T cells and TCR diversity and gain of effector/memory populations were observed in photon-treated patients. Across the cohort, an inverse correlation was found between a larger post-nadir drop in TCR diversity and overall survival time among patients who died. The authors looked at the survival association only in patients who died, and they framed better survival with proton therapy as a possibility rather than a demonstrated result. After the lymphocyte count nadir, photon-treated repertoires showed oligoclonal expansion, especially of CD8+ Temra cells, which drove the drop in diversity.

Sequencing used peripheral blood, obtained from a patient treated with photon-based radiotherapy. Recombination connected TRBV28 to TRBJ1-3, with the D gene uncertain. This clonotype originated in a woman aged 40 to 55 with cholangiocarcinoma. The sequence in DNA is TGTGCCAGCAGTTTCGAGGGCGCAGCTGGAAACACCATATATTTT. It codes for CASSFEGAAGNTIYF. Full variable domain (CDR3 extended with the reference TRBV28 and TRBJ1-3 proteins): DVKVTQSSRYLVKRTGEKVFLECVQDMDHENMFWYRQDPGLGLRLIYFSYDVKMKEKGDIPEGYSVSREKKERFSLILESASTNQTSMYLCASSFEGAAGNTIYFGEGSWLTVV.